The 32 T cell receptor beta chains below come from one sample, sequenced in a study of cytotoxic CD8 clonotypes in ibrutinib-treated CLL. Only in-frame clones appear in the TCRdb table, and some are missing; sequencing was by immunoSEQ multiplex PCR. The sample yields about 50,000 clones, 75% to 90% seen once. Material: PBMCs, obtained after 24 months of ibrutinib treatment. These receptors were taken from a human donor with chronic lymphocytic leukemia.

The CDR3 nucleotides are TGTGCCAGCAGTTTAGAGCGGCTTACCAACAATGAGCAGTTCTTC. Translated, it gives CASSLERLTNNEQFF. The chain links TRBV27 to TRBJ2-1; D is possibly TRBD2 (5 bases). The CDR3 totals 15 residues. Germline V gene data show CDR1 as MNHEY and CDR2 as SMNVEV (reference sequence). V lost 2 bases and J 5 bases, leaving 13 bases between the germline ends.

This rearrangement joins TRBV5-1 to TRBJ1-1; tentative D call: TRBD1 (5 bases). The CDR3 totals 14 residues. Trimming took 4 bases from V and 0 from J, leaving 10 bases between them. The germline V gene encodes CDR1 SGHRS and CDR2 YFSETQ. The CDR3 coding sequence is TGCGCCAGCAGCATGGACACCCTGAACACTGAAGCTTTCTTT. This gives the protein CASSMDTLNTEAFF.

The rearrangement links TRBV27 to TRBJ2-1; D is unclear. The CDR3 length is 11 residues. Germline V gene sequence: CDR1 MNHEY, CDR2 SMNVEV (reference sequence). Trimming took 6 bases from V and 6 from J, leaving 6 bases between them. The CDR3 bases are TGTGCCAGCAGAGCCCGCAATGAGCAGTTCTTC. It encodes CASRARNEQFF.

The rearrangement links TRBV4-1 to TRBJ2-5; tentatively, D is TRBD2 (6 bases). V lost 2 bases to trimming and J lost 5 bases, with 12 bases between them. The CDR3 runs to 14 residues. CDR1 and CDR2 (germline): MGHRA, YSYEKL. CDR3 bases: TGCGCCAGCAGCCAACCGTTCGCGGGGGAGACCCAGTACTTC. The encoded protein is CASSQPFAGETQYF.

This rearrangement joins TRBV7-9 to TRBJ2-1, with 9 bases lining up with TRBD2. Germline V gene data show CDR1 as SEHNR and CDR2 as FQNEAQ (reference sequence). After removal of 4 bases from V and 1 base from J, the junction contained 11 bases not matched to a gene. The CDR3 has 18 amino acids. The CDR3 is CASSSIGTSLKSYNEQFF. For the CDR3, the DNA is TGTGCCAGCAGCTCAATCGGGACTAGCTTAAAGTCCTACAATGAGCAGTTCTTC.

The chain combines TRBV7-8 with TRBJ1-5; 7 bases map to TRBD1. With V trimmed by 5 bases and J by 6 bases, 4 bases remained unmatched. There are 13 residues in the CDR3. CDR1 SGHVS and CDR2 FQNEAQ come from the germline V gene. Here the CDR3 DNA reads TGTGCCAGCAGCCCGCAGGGGGGTCAGCCCCAGCATTTT. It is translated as CASSPQGGQPQHF.

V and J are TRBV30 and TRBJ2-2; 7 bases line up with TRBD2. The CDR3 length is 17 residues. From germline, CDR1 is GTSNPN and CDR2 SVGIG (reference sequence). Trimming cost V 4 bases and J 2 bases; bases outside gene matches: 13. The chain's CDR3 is CAWNFGWLAANTGELFF. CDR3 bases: TGTGCCTGGAACTTCGGGTGGCTAGCGGCTAACACCGGGGAGCTGTTTTTT.

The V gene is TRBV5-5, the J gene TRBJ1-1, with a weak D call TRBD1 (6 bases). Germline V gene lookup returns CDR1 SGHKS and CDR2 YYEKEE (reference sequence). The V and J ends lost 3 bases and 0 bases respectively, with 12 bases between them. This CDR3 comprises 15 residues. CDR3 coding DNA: TGTGCCAGCAGCTCGCTCACAGGGTTGAACACTGAAGCTTTCTTT. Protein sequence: CASSSLTGLNTEAFF.

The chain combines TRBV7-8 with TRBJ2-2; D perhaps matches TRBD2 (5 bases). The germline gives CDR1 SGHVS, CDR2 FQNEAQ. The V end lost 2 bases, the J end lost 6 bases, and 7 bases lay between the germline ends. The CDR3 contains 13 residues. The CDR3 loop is CASSLSGAGELFF. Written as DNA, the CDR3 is TGTGCCAGCAGCTTATCCGGGGCCGGGGAGCTGTTTTTT.

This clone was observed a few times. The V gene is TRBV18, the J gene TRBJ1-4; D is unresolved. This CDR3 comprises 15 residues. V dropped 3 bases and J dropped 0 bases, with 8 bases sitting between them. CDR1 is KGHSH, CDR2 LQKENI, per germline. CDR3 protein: CASSPRPSTNEKLFF. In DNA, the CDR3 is TGTGCCAGCTCACCGCGGCCATCAACTAATGAAAAACTGTTTTTT.

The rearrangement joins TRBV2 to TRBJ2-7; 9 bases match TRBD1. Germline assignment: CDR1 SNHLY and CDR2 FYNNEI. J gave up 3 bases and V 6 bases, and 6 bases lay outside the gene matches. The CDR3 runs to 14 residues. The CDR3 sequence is CASSPPGQGYEQYF. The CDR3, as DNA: TGTGCCAGCAGCCCCCCGGGACAGGGCTACGAGCAGTACTTC.

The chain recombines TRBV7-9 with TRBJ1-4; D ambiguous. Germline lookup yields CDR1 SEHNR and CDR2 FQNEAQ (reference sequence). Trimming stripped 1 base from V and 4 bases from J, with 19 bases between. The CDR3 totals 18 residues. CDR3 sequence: CASSLVKNWAELNEKLFF. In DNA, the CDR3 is TGTGCCAGCAGCTTAGTCAAGAATTGGGCAGAGCTTAATGAAAAACTGTTTTTT.

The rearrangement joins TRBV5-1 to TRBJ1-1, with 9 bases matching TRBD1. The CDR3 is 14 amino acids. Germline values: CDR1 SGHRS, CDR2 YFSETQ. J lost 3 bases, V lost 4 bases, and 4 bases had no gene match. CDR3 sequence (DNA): TGCGCCAGCAGCATAAGGACAGGGGACACTGAAGCTTTCTTT. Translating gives CASSIRTGDTEAFF.

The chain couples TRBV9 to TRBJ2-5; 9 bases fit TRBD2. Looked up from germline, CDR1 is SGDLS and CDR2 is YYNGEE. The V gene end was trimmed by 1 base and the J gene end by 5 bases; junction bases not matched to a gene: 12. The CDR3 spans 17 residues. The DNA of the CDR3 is TGTGCCAGCAGCGTAACTACATTCGGCGGGAGGGAGGAGACCCAGTACTTC. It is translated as CASSVTTFGGREETQYF.

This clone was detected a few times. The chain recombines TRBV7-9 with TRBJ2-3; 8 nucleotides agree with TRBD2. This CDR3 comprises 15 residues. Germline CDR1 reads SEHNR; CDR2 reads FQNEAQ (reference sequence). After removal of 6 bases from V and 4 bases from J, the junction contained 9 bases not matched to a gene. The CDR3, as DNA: TGTGCCAGCAGTCGGGGACTAGAAATGGCAGATACGCAGTATTTT. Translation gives CASSRGLEMADTQYF.

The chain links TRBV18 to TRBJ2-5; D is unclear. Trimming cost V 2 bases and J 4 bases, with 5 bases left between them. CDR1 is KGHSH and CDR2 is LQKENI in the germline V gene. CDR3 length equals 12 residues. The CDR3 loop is CASSPSPETQYF. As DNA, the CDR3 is TGTGCCAGCTCACCAAGCCCAGAGACCCAGTACTTC.

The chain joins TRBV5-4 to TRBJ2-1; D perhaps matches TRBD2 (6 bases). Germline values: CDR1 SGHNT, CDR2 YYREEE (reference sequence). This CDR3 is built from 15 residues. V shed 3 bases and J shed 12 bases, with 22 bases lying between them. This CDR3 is CASSSGREPAGSQFF. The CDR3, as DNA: TGTGCCAGCAGCTCGGGCCGGGAGCCCGCGGGGTCGCAGTTCTTC.

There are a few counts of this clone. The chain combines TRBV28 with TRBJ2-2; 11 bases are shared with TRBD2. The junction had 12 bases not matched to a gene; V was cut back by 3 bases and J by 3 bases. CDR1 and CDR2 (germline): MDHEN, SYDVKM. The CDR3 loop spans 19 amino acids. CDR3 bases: TGTGCCAGCAGTTTGCCGCCCGAGCGACTAGCGGGACACACCGGGGAGCTGTTTTTT. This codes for CASSLPPERLAGHTGELFF.

CDR3 nucleotide sequence: TGCAGCGTTGGGGGGCCTAGGACCTACGAGCAGTACTTC. This encodes CSVGGPRTYEQYF. V usage is TRBV29-1 and J usage is TRBJ2-7; a possible D gene is TRBD1 (6 bases). The CDR3 spans 13 residues. V shed 4 bases and J shed 2 bases, with 12 bases lying between them. CDR1 is SQVTM and CDR2 is ANQGSEA in the germline V gene.

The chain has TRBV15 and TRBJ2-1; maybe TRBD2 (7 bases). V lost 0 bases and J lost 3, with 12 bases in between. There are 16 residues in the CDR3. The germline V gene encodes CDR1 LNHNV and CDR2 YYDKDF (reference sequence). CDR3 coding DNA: TGTGCCACCAGCAGAGAGGGGGGAGGGGGCTACAATGAGCAGTTCTTC. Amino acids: CATSREGGGGYNEQFF.

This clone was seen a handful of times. CDR3 amino acids: CASMARATNEKLFF. Here the CDR3 DNA reads TGTGCCAGCATGGCCCGAGCAACTAATGAAAAACTGTTTTTT. The genes are TRBV6-1 and TRBJ1-4; D unclear. CDR3 size: 14 residues. Germline values: CDR1 MNHNS, CDR2 SASEGT. The germline V and J ends were trimmed by 7 bases and 0 bases, with 9 bases remaining between them.

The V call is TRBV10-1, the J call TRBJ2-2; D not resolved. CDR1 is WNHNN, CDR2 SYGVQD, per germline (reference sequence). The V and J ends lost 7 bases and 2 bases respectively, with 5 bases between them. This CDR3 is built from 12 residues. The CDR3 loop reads CASTDNTGELFF. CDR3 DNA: TGCGCCAGCACGGACAACACCGGGGAGCTGTTTTTT.

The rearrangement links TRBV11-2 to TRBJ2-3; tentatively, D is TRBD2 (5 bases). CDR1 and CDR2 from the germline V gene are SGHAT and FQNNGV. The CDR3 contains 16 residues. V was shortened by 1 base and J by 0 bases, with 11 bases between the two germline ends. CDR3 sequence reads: CASSLARAESTDTQYF. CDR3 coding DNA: TGTGCCAGCAGCTTAGCGAGGGCGGAGAGCACAGATACGCAGTATTTT.

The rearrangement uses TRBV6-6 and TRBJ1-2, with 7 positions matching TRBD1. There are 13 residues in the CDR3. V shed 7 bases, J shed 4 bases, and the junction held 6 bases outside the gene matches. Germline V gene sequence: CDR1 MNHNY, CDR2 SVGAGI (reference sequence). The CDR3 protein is CASTSGTAYGYTF. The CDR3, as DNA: TGTGCCAGCACCTCCGGGACAGCCTATGGCTACACCTTC.

In nucleotides, the CDR3 is TGTGCCAGCAGTGCGAATCCAGGGGGCGCGGATGAAAAACTGTTTTTT. As protein: CASSANPGGADEKLFF. This chain connects TRBV7-6 to TRBJ1-4, with TRBD1 matching 8 bases. The CDR3 covers 16 residues. The trim removed 6 bases at V and 6 bases at J, leaving 12 bases unmatched. Germline CDR1 SGHVS, CDR2 FNYEAQ.

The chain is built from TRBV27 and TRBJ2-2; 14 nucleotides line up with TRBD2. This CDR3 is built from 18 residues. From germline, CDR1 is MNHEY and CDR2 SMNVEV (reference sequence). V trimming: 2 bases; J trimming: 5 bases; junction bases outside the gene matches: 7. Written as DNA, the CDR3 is TGTGCCAGCAGTTTACCCGGGACTAGCGGGAGTGTTACCGGGGAGCTGTTTTTT. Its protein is CASSLPGTSGSVTGELFF.

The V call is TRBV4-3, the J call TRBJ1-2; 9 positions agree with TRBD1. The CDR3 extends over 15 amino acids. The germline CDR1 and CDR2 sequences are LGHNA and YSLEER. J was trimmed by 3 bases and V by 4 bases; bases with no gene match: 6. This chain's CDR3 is CASSPQQGAYYGYTF. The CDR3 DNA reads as TGCGCCAGCAGCCCACAACAGGGGGCCTACTATGGCTACACCTTC.

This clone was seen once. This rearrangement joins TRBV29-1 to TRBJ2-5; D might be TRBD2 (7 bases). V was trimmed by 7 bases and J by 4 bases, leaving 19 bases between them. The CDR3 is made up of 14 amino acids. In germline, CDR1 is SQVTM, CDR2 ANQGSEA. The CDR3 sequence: CSGSGSGGRETQYF. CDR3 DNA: TGCAGCGGCTCCGGGTCCGGGGGGCGAGAGACCCAGTACTTC.

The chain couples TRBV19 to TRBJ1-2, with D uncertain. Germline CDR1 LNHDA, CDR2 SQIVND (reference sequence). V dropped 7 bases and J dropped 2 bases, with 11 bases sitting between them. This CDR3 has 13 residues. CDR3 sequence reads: CASNPSVNYGYTF. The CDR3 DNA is TGTGCCAGTAACCCGAGTGTGAACTATGGCTACACCTTC.

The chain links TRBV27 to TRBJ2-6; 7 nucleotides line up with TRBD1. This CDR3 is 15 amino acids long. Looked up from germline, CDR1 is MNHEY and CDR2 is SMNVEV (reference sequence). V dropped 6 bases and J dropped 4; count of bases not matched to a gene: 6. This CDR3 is CASRPGGDGANVLTF. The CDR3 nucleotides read TGTGCCAGCAGACCAGGGGGTGACGGGGCCAACGTCCTGACTTTC. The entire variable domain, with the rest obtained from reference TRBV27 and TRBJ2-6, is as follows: EAQVTQNPRYLITVTGKKLTVTCSQNMNHEYMSWYRQDPGLGLRQIYYSMNVEVTDKGDVPEGYKVSRKEKRNFPLILESPSPNQTSLYFCASRPGGDGANVLTFGAGSRLTVL.

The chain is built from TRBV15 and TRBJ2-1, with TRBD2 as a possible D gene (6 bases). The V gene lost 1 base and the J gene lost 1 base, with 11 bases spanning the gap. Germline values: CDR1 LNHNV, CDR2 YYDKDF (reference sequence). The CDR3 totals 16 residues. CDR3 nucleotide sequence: TGTGCCACCAGCAGAGCGGGTGGGAGGTCCTACAATGAGCAGTTCTTC. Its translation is CATSRAGGRSYNEQFF.

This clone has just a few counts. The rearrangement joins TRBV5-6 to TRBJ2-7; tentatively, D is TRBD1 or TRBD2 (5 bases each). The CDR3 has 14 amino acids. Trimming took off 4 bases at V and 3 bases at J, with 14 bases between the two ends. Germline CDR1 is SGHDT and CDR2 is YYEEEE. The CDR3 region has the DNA TGTGCCAGCAGCCCCCGGGACGCGGTCTACGAGCAGTACTTC. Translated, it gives CASSPRDAVYEQYF.